The 22 T cell receptor beta chains given below trace back to one sample, sequenced in a study of shared clonotypes between healthy human individuals. Generated by immunoSEQ multiplex PCR, the TCRdb table keeps only in-frame clones and is missing some. The top ten clones hold less than 0.35% of a sample with around 600,000 clones, 95% to 98% of them seen once. Positive CCR7 selection of CD45RO-negative cells yielded the naive CD8 cells, and terminally differentiated effector memory CD45RA+ cells were excluded. The sequencing input was naive CD8+ T cells sorted from blood. These TCRs come from a man younger than 45 in good health.

The CDR3 reads CASREGNTIYF. CDR3 sequence (DNA): TGTGCCAGCAGGGAGGGAAACACCATATATTTT. J is TRBJ1-3 and V is TRBV6-6; D is ambiguous. This CDR3 has 11 residues. Looked up from germline, CDR1 is MNHNY and CDR2 is SVGAGI (reference sequence). V dropped 6 bases and J dropped 4 bases, with 4 bases sitting between them.

The chain employs TRBV7-6 and TRBJ1-1; 7 bases are a match to TRBD1. V was clipped by 3 bases and J by 7 bases; unmatched bases: 17. Germline CDR1 SGHVS, CDR2 FNYEAQ. This CDR3 region has 17 residues. CDR3 bases: TGTGCCAGCAGCTTTTACCGGGACAGCCTAAATGGGGGTGAAGCTTTCTTT. As protein: CASSFYRDSLNGGEAFF.

This clone was seen once. The V gene is TRBV2, the J gene TRBJ2-1; TRBD1 matches 10 bases. V shed 5 bases, J shed 9 bases, and the junction held 13 bases outside the gene matches. CDR3 length: 16 amino acids. Germline V gene data show CDR1 as SNHLY and CDR2 as FYNNEI. The CDR3 is CASSPLLRQGAVEQFF. The DNA of the CDR3 is TGTGCCAGCAGTCCCCTGCTCCGACAGGGGGCAGTTGAGCAGTTCTTC.

The gene calls are TRBV7-9 and TRBJ2-1; 8 nucleotides align to TRBD2. The CDR3 totals 15 residues. Trimming at V came to 6 bases and at J to 7 bases, leaving 11 bases not matched to a gene. Per germline, CDR1 SEHNR and CDR2 FQNEAQ (reference sequence). As DNA, the CDR3 is TGTGCCAGCAGTAGTATAGCGGGGCGGGGGAATGAGCAGTTCTTC. Translation gives CASSSIAGRGNEQFF.

V and J are TRBV18 and TRBJ1-1; D remains ambiguous. Germline V gives CDR1 KGHSH, CDR2 LQKENI. The CDR3 is 13 amino acids. The V and J ends lost 0 bases and 4 bases respectively, with 6 bases between them. CDR3 bases: TGTGCCAGCTCACCACCGGGAACCACTGAAGCTTTCTTT. Translation gives CASSPPGTTEAFF.

J is TRBJ2-7 and V is TRBV10-3, with 11 nucleotides matching TRBD2. This CDR3 contains 16 residues. The ends lost 3 bases at V and 6 bases at J; junction bases unmatched: 10. Germline loops: CDR1 ENHRY, CDR2 SYGVKD. The CDR3 sequence is CAISDLRLAGPCEQYF. The CDR3 coding sequence is TGTGCCATCAGTGATTTGAGACTAGCGGGACCCTGCGAGCAGTACTTC.

This chain joins TRBV7-2 and TRBJ1-1; D uncertain. Trimming removed 3 bases at V and 4 bases at J, with 3 bases between. Germline V gene lookup returns CDR1 SGHTA and CDR2 FQGNSA. This CDR3 is 11 amino acids long. CDR3 amino acids: CASSFATEAFF. The CDR3 DNA reads TGTGCCAGCAGCTTTGCCACTGAAGCTTTCTTT. Filled out from reference TRBV7-2 and TRBJ1-1, the complete variable domain reads GAGVSQSPSNKVTEKGKDVELRCDPISGHTALYWYRQSLGQGLEFLIYFQGNSAPDKSGLPSDRFSAERTGGSVSTLTIQRTQQEDSAVYLCASSFATEAFFGQGTRLTVV.

This sequence joins TRBV6-4 and TRBJ2-3; a possible D gene is TRBD2 (5 bases). CDR3 length: 16 residues. Germline CDR1 and CDR2: MRHNA and SNTAGT. Trimming left V 9 bases short and J 6 bases short, with 25 bases between. The CDR3 DNA follows: TGTGCCAGTCGAGTGCGGGCCCCGTGGGTTAAGGATACGCAGTATTTT. Its protein product is CASRVRAPWVKDTQYF.

The J gene is TRBJ2-5, the V gene TRBV14; a possible D gene is TRBD1 (5 bases). Germline values: CDR1 SGHDN, CDR2 FVKESK. V was shortened by 2 bases and J by 5 bases, with 15 bases between the two germline ends. This CDR3 comprises 15 residues. CDR3 DNA: TGTGCCAGCAGCCAATTTAGGGGAAATTCGGAGACCCAGTACTTC. It translates to CASSQFRGNSETQYF.

This rearrangement joins TRBV4-1 to TRBJ2-3; D is possibly TRBD2 (6 bases). This CDR3 is built from 15 residues. Germline loops: CDR1 MGHRA, CDR2 YSYEKL. V was clipped by 1 base and J by 2 bases, with 10 bases between them. The CDR3 is CASSQVGGNTDTQYF. DNA for the CDR3: TGCGCCAGCAGCCAAGTTGGGGGGAACACAGATACGCAGTATTTT.

This chain connects TRBV6-5 to TRBJ2-1, with D possibly being TRBD1 (6 bases). The germline CDR1 and CDR2 sequences are MNHEY and SVGAGI. The length of the CDR3 is 15 residues. With 3 bases removed from V and 4 bases from J, the gap between germline ends came to 13 bases. The CDR3 sequence: CASSYGQHGYNEQFF. The CDR3 bases are TGTGCCAGCAGTTATGGACAGCATGGATACAATGAGCAGTTCTTC.

This rearrangement joins TRBV7-3 to TRBJ2-1; TRBD1 or TRBD2 may be the D gene (5 bases each). Trimming cost V 3 bases and J 4 bases, with 13 bases left between them. From germline, CDR1 is SGHTA and CDR2 FQGTGA. The CDR3 totals 15 residues. CDR3 sequence reads: CASSFDGDPYNEQFF. CDR3 nucleotides: TGTGCCAGCAGCTTCGACGGGGACCCATACAATGAGCAGTTCTTC.

The chain employs TRBV9 and TRBJ2-6; D gene ambiguous. Germline V CDR1 and CDR2: SGDLS, YYNGEE. Trimming removed 4 bases from V and 4 bases from J, with 12 bases in between. The CDR3 consists of 15 residues. The DNA for the CDR3 is TGTGCCAGCAGCTATGCAATTTTGGGGGCCAACGTCCTGACTTTC. The encoded protein is CASSYAILGANVLTF.

This chain uses TRBV13 with TRBJ1-2; tentatively, D is TRBD1 (6 bases). This CDR3 has 15 amino acids. Germline V lookup: CDR1 PRHDT, CDR2 FYEKMQ (reference sequence). The ends were cut back, 5 bases at V and 7 bases at J, with 20 bases in the middle. This CDR3 is CASSTPGQLYGGYTF. The DNA of the CDR3 is TGTGCCAGCAGCACACCGGGACAACTCTACGGTGGCTACACCTTC.

The chain joins TRBV7-9 to TRBJ2-1, with D hard to call. The germline gives CDR1 SEHNR, CDR2 FQNEAQ (reference sequence). V lost 6 bases and J 4 bases, leaving 16 bases between the germline ends. CDR3 size: 15 residues. The CDR3 spells CASSDAPGSYNEQFF. CDR3 nucleotides: TGTGCCAGCAGTGATGCCCCCGGATCGTACAATGAGCAGTTCTTC.

The chain employs TRBV11-2 and TRBJ2-7; no clear D gene. The germline gives CDR1 SGHAT, CDR2 FQNNGV. V shed 0 bases and J shed 2 bases, with 8 bases lying between them. This CDR3 comprises 14 residues. This CDR3 is CASSLEVHPYEQYF. As DNA, the CDR3 is TGTGCCAGCAGCTTAGAGGTTCACCCCTACGAGCAGTACTTC.

CDR3 DNA sequence: TGTGCCAGCAGTCCCCTATCGGCTTGGCCGGCGGGACCAAGTTACGAGCAGTACTTC. The encoded protein is CASSPLSAWPAGPSYEQYF. The genes are TRBV27 and TRBJ2-7; D possibly corresponds to TRBD2 (6 bases). Germline CDR1 is MNHEY and CDR2 is SMNVEV (reference sequence). The CDR3 covers 19 residues. Trimming took 5 bases from V and 4 from J, leaving 30 bases between them.

The rearrangement uses TRBV18 and TRBJ1-1; maybe TRBD1 (5 bases). CDR3 length: 13 residues. CDR1 and CDR2 (germline): KGHSH, LQKENI. Trimming took 2 bases from V and 8 from J, leaving 12 bases between them. CDR3 nucleotides: TGTGCCAGCTCACCAATGGGACTCGAGGAAGCTTTCTTT. Amino acid sequence: CASSPMGLEEAFF. Complete variable domain (other parts from reference TRBV18 and TRBJ1-1): NAGVMQNPRHLVRRRGQEARLRCSPMKGHSHVYWYRQLPEEGLKFMVYLQKENIIDESGMPKERFSAEFPKEGPSILRIQQVVRGDSAAYFCASSPMGLEEAFFGQGTRLTVV.

This rearrangement joins TRBV2 to TRBJ1-1; TRBD1 aligns across 7 bases. Germline V gene sequence: CDR1 SNHLY, CDR2 FYNNEI. The junction had 7 bases not matched to a gene; V was cut back by 8 bases and J by 4 bases. CDR3 length equals 13 residues. The CDR3 spells CASRGGDGTEAFF. CDR3 nucleotides: TGTGCCAGCCGAGGGGGCGACGGCACTGAAGCTTTCTTT. Full variable domain (rest looked up from reference TRBV2 and TRBJ1-1): EPEVTQTPSHQVTQMGQEVILRCVPISNHLYFYWYRQILGQKVEFLVSFYNNEISEKSEIFDDQFSVERPDGSNFTLKIRSTKLEDSAMYFCASRGGDGTEAFFGQGTRLTVV.

This chain uses TRBV2 with TRBJ2-3; 11 nucleotides match TRBD2. This CDR3 region has 14 residues. J gave up 2 bases and V 6 bases, and 1 base lay outside the gene matches. In germline, CDR1 is SNHLY, CDR2 FYNNEI. This CDR3 reads CASRLAGDTDTQYF. Written as DNA, the CDR3 is TGTGCCAGCAGACTAGCGGGGGACACAGATACGCAGTATTTT.

The chain links TRBV18 to TRBJ2-7, with D possibly matching TRBD2 (6 bases). The V gene's germline CDR1 is KGHSH and CDR2 LQKENI. There are 14 residues in the CDR3. V was shortened by 0 bases and J by 5 bases, with 11 bases between the two germline ends. CDR3 nucleotides: TGTGCCAGCTCACCACCGGTTCCGGGGGACGAGCAGTACTTC. Protein sequence: CASSPPVPGDEQYF. The full variable domain, rest sourced from reference TRBV18 and TRBJ2-7, is NAGVMQNPRHLVRRRGQEARLRCSPMKGHSHVYWYRQLPEEGLKFMVYLQKENIIDESGMPKERFSAEFPKEGPSILRIQQVVRGDSAAYFCASSPPVPGDEQYFGPGTRLTVT.

The V and J genes are TRBV19 and TRBJ2-7; perhaps TRBD2 as D (7 bases). Trimming took 2 bases from V and 2 from J, leaving 13 bases between them. Germline V CDR1 and CDR2: LNHDA, SQIVND (reference sequence). This CDR3 is 15 amino acids long. CDR3 bases: TGTGCCAGTAGTATAAGCGGGACATCCCCCTACGAGCAGTACTTC. Its protein is CASSISGTSPYEQYF.